What follows is one T cell receptor beta chain and its context. V was pared by 7 bases and J by 4 bases, with 10 bases between. The CDR3 extends over 12 amino acids. CDR1 is MDHEN and CDR2 is SYDVKM in the germline V gene. These data belong to a study of OX40 agonist ivuxolimab in advanced cancers. On the study more broadly: Each patient was given ivuxolimab into a vein every 2 weeks, at 0.01 to 10 mg/kg.

Assay: immunoSEQ multiplex PCR; the TCRdb copy retains only in-frame clones and omits some. The repertoire holds 60,000 to 95,000 clones, with about nine tenths as singletons. The sequence came from an adult with an advanced solid tumor such as melanoma, head and neck, liver or kidney cancer. The sequenced sample was CD4+ or CD8+ T cells sorted from blood, obtained in a trial of the OX40 agonist ivuxolimab. This chain joins TRBV28 and TRBJ1-2; possibly TRBD1 for D (6 bases). CDR3 in DNA: TGTGCCAGCAATCAACAGGGCTATGGCTACACCTTC. This encodes CASNQQGYGYTF.